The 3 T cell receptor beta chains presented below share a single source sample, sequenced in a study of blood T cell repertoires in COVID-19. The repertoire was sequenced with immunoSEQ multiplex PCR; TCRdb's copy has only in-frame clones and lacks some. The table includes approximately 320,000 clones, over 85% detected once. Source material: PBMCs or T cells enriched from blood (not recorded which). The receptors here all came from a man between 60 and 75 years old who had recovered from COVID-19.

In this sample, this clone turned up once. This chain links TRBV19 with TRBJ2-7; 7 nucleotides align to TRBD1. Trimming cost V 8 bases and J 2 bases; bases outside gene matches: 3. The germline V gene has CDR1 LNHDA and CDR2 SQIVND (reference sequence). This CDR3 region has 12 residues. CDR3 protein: CASQDRTYEQYF. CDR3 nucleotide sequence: TGTGCCAGTCAGGACAGGACCTACGAGCAGTACTTC.

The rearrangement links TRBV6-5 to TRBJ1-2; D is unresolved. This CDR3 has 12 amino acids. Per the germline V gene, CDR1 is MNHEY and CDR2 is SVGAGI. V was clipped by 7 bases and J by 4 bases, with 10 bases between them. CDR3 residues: CASKAVSYGYTF. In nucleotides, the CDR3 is TGTGCCAGCAAGGCGGTTAGCTATGGCTACACCTTC.

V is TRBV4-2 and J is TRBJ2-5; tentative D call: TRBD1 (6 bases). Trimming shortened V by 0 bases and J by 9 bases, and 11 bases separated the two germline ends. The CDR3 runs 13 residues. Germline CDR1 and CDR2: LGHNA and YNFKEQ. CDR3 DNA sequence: TGTGCCAGCAGCCAAGAGTCACAGGGATCCCAGTACTTC. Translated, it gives CASSQESQGSQYF.